This T cell receptor beta chain was captured in a study of blood T cell repertoires in COVID-19. TCRdb's table, derived via immunoSEQ multiplex PCR, lists solely in-frame clones and lacks some. The sample holds about 250,000 clones, approximately 80% seen once. The sample comprised peripheral blood. The receptor was derived from a man older than 75 with acute or convalescent COVID-19.

CDR3 region: CASSSGRSGGYTDTQYF. The CDR3 DNA sequence: TGTGCCAGCAGCTCCGGTAGGAGCGGGGGGTACACAGATACGCAGTATTTT. The rearrangement links TRBV7-8 to TRBJ2-3; 9 nucleotides agree with TRBD2. The V and J ends lost 4 bases and 2 bases, in that order; junction bases with no gene match: 10. In germline, CDR1 is SGHVS, CDR2 FQNEAQ. The CDR3 covers 17 residues. Together with reference TRBV7-8 and TRBJ2-3, the CDR3 gives the full variable domain: GAGVSQSPRYKVAKRGQDVALRCDPISGHVSLFWYQQALGQGPEFLTYFQNEAQLDKSGLPSDRFFAERPEGSVSTLKIQRTQQEDSAVYLCASSSGRSGGYTDTQYFGPGTRLTVL.